What follows is one T cell receptor (beta chain) and its context. The data are from a study of blood T cell repertoires in COVID-19. Across the study: Samples representing acute and convalescent COVID-19 were sourced from the United States, Italy and Spain.

The cohort comprised adults aged about 18 to 100 years residing in 20 to 30 US areas. Self-reported history from a screening survey and questionnaire set each donor's cohort. Sequencing was performed with immunoSEQ multiplex PCR; in TCRdb, only in-frame clones are kept and a portion is missing. This sample carries 150,000 to 200,000 clones, around 86% of them seen once, and the ten largest clones take about 26%. This CDR3 spans 17 amino acids. The TCR comes from a woman between 40 and 50 years old in a cohort exposed to, infected with or recovered from COVID-19 (not recorded which). The chain employs TRBV21-1 and TRBJ2-3; the table's TRBD1 call for D was not verified on the DNA. TRBV21-1 is reported as a pseudogene. Source material: PBMCs or T cells enriched from blood (not recorded which). The CDR3, as DNA: TGTGCCAGCAGCAAAAGCCACATACAGGGGGCCGGGGATACGCAGTATTTT. It codes for CASSKSHIQGAGDTQYF.